This TCR beta chain was sequenced during a study of blood T cells in healthy people across ages. Study-level background: About one barcoded beta molecule was captured per two T cells (by template switching).

A sample-barcoded 5' primer and a J-beta primer mix were used in a second PCR of roughly 7 to 11 cycles. One entry per CDR3 protein, called by TCRdb with MiXCR from the 5' RACE reads. The top ten hold 20% to 25% of the sample, which has some 550,000 distinct CDR3 sequences, 40% to 55% seen once. General study findings and limits: PBMCs went unsorted, and a conclusive naive versus antigen-experienced comparison was therefore prevented. Naive CD4+ cell counts and diversity both ran higher in long-lived than in aged donors. Older individuals had lower TCR beta diversity per million T cells (the decline was roughly linear).

This CDR3 is 12 amino acids long. From germline, CDR1 is DFQATT and CDR2 SNEGSKA (reference sequence). V dropped 5 bases and J dropped 3 bases, with 10 bases sitting between them. Details on this clonotype: Its antigen is currently unknown.

The chain couples TRBV20-1 to TRBJ1-2, with unresolved D. The TCR sequence derives from a man older than 75 in good health. Sequencing input: blood. CDR3 protein: CSAGSAYYGYTF. The CDR3 DNA reads TGCAGTGCTGGGTCCGCATACTATGGCTACACCTTC.